A selection of T cell receptor beta chains follows, all from one sample in a study of CD8 T cells in Susac syndrome. TCRdb re-called the immunoSEQ multiplex PCR reads with MiXCR, one entry per CDR3 protein. The sample has roughly 28,000 distinct CDR3 sequences; 94% are singletons. The sequencing sample was made of CD8+ T cells from PBMCs. These receptors all stem from a human donor in good health. CDR3s include the opening cysteine and the closing phenylalanine or tryptophan.

TRBV7-9	CASSLAGVNTEAFF
TRBV10-3	CAISQVPPQGMNTEAFF
TRBV3-1	CASSLGTGTSVNEQLF
TRBV18	CASSPPGGKDTQYF
TRBV13	CASSLGRNNEQFF
TRBV5-4	CASSLEGALDEQFF
TRBV6-2/TRBV6-3	CASLSGRYQETQYF
TRBV7-9	CASSSQDKRSYNSPLHF
TRBV20-1	CSAAPGVIRPYSSNEQYF
TRBV6-5	CASSYGTGPSGNTIYF
TRBV5-1	CASHPGGRQPTGELFF
TRBV7-7	CASSLDGLGIYF
TRBV11-2	CASSLASGNTGELFF
TRBV11-3	CASSLGTVPARDEQFF
TRBV6-5	CASSYSPREPLHF
TRBV12-3/TRBV12-4	CASSLYPGELFF
TRBV7-9	CASSEMTVNSNQPQHF
TRBV7-9	CASSSGQRIYGYTF
TRBV7-9	CASSLTGGSDTEAFF
TRBV7-2	CASSGRRGPETQYF
TRBV4-1	CASSHLGQRMNTEAFF
TRBV5-1	CASSPGTGNTEAFF
TRBV2	CASSELVSTDTQYF
TRBV29-1	CSVESPSPLNPQETQYF
TRBV4-1	CASSQDRGVDSPLHF
TRBV6-1	CASSESGLPSYEQYF
TRBV10-3	CAISPSEGTGESGELFF
TRBV20-1	CSARDPEGLNEQFF
TRBV2	CASSELGQAANYGYTF
TRBV9	CASSVAGRTDYGYTF
TRBV29-1	CSVADRDNSPLHF
TRBV27	CASSLSGGTGGFYEQYF
TRBV20-1	CSARVPGTGGLETQYF
TRBV4-3	CASSQGSGGPHTDTQYF
TRBV2	CASSGKLAGGKETQYF
TRBV5-1	CASSWDRGAYEQYF
TRBV14	CASSQETGTRNTGELFF
TRBV6-2/TRBV6-3	CASSYTPGTSLEELFF
TRBV6-2/TRBV6-3	CASSRLATNEKLFF
TRBV7-9	CTSSFLGIELFF
TRBV27	CASKNRADGTGELFF
TRBV20-1	CSARDQDQNEAFF
TRBV13	CASSSKGIYEQYF
TRBV20-1	CSARVGPKDRGLDVSYNEQFF
TRBV27	CASSPPDKGNTEAFF
TRBV7-9	CASSLVTANEQFF